This TCR beta chain was sequenced during a study of T cells expressing NK-cell markers. TCRdb reprocessed the 5' RACE reads and reports one entry per CDR3 protein, with no DNA. The sample spans about 410,000 distinct CDR3 sequences; the ten largest clones claim over 8.5%. Study outcomes and limitations: The same clonotypes also predominated in the CD3+CD56-NKG2C+ fraction of several donors.

A remark on this clonotype: Its antigen is still unknown.

There are 16 residues in the CDR3. The germline gives CDR1 SGHRS, CDR2 YFSETQ. This chain joins TRBV5-1 and TRBJ2-1; TCRdb returns TRBD1, unconfirmable since there is no DNA. The sequencing sample was made of blood T cells: a sorted CD56 or NKG2C T cell subset, CD4+ or CD8+ T cells, or bulk PBMC T cells (not recorded which). The TCR originated in a woman between 50 and 59 years old in good health. The CDR3 spells CASSQRGQGGYNEQFF.